This TCR beta chain was observed in a study of T cell repertoires in cytomegalovirus infection. Study at large: Used in the study were CMV epitopes, some recently identified and HLA-C-restricted, others well-studied and HLA-B-restricted. Public TCR beta signatures indicated both CMV infection and matching HLA type.

CDR1 is SGHNT, CDR2 YENEEA, per germline. The CDR3 extends over 13 amino acids. V was clipped by 5 bases and J by 3 bases, with 9 bases between them. Concerning this clonotype itself: The antigen remains undetermined.

TCRdb recomputed calls from the reads with MiXCR, one row per CDR3 protein. The sample yields around 430,000 distinct CDR3 sequences, under 45% seen once. Study-level results: Cumulative public TCR beta family frequency identified CMV carriers with the relevant HLA. Clonotypes of TCR beta that were HLA-C-restricted and CMV-specific dominated the ex vivo response.

The sample was cultured PBMCs, taken from culture after CMV antigen stimulation. The chain carries TRBV11-3 and TRBJ2-3; possible D gene TRBD1, 5 bases. The receptor comes from a human donor in good health (CMV status not recorded). Some clones in this sample may be carry-over from other donors' samples. CDR3 protein: CASSRQMTDTQYF. CDR3 sequence (DNA): TGTGCCAGCAGCAGACAGATGACAGATACGCAGTATTTT.